The source of this T cell receptor (beta chain) is a study of blood T cell repertoires in COVID-19. Study-wide context: The cDNA or gDNA used as material had been derived from T cells, B-cell-depleted T cells, or PBMCs.

The CDR3 has 15 residues. CDR1 and CDR2 (germline): SGHTA, FQGNSA. V lost 4 bases and J lost 3, with 16 bases in between. Sequencing was performed with immunoSEQ multiplex PCR; in TCRdb, only in-frame clones are kept and a portion is missing. The table has over 200,000 clones, around 90% seen once. V usage is TRBV7-2 and J usage is TRBJ2-7, with D possibly TRBD2 on 5 matching bases. Sequenced sample: peripheral blood. This clonotype originated in a young woman who had recovered from COVID-19. CDR3 in amino acids: CASSSPISRGYEQYF. The CDR3 region has the DNA TGTGCCAGCAGCTCGCCTATTTCCCGGGGCTACGAGCAGTACTTC.